Listed below are T cell receptor beta chains from one sample, sequenced in a study of blood T cells in healthy people across ages. TCRdb reprocessed the 5' RACE reads with MiXCR, giving one entry per CDR3 protein. Here the sample spans more than 900,000 distinct CDR3 sequences, about 28% being singletons. In addition, the sample was reused for a study of T cells of mothers and their children.

Sequenced: blood. These receptors all come from a woman between 40 and 50 years old in good health. The CDR3 runs from the conserved cysteine through the conserved F or W. The order of the fields is clone size, D gene, V gene, J gene, CDR3 length, CDR3 protein, CDR3 DNA. A D gene is named only where the DNA matches it firmly. Expanded clones get a size class; other rows say once, few or many, or leave the size out.

clone size: many
D gene: TRBD1
V gene: TRBV15
J gene: TRBJ2-7
CDR3 length: 15
CDR3 protein: CATSIEQGAPYEQYF
CDR3 DNA: TGTGCCACCAGCATAGAACAGGGGGCCCCCTACGAGCAGTACTTC

clone size: many
D gene: TRBD1
V gene: TRBV5-6
J gene: TRBJ2-7
CDR3 length: 15
CDR3 protein: CASSRNRQGAYEQYF
CDR3 DNA: TGTGCCAGCAGTAGGAATAGACAGGGGGCTTATGAGCAGTACTTC

clone size: NA
D gene: TRBD1
V gene: TRBV20-1
J gene: TRBJ2-3
CDR3 length: 21
CDR3 protein: CSAMAIISGTGGGEDTDTQYF
CDR3 DNA: TGCAGTGCTATGGCCATAATTTCCGGGACAGGGGGCGGGGAGGACACAGATACGCAGTATTTT

clone size: few
D gene: NA
V gene: TRBV7-3
J gene: TRBJ1-2
CDR3 length: 15
CDR3 protein: CASSPEGGHNYGYTF
CDR3 DNA: TGTGCCAGCAGTCCCGAGGGAGGGCATAACTATGGCTACACCTTC

clone size: NA
D gene: NA
V gene: TRBV5-6
J gene: TRBJ2-2
CDR3 length: 12
CDR3 protein: CASSLSIGELFF
CDR3 DNA: TGTGCCAGCAGCTTAAGTATAGGGGAGCTGTTTTTT

clone size: NA
D gene: TRBD1
V gene: TRBV12-3/TRBV12-4
J gene: TRBJ2-7
CDR3 length: 15
CDR3 protein: CASSLETGSFYEQYF
CDR3 DNA: TGTGCCAGCAGTTTAGAGACAGGGAGCTTCTACGAGCAGTACTTC

clone size: NA
D gene: NA
V gene: TRBV5-1
J gene: TRBJ2-3
CDR3 length: 14
CDR3 protein: CASSLGNGGDTQYF
CDR3 DNA: TGCGCCAGCAGCTTGGGAAACGGAGGGGATACGCAGTATTTT

clone size: many
D gene: NA
V gene: TRBV6-5
J gene: TRBJ1-4
CDR3 length: 15
CDR3 protein: CASSYDGRTNEKLFF
CDR3 DNA: TGTGCCAGCAGTTACGATGGCAGGACTAATGAAAAACTGTTTTTT

clone size: NA
D gene: NA
V gene: TRBV5-1
J gene: TRBJ1-1
CDR3 length: 15
CDR3 protein: CASSPKIGDDTEAFF
CDR3 DNA: TGCGCCAGCAGCCCTAAGATCGGAGACGACACTGAAGCTTTCTTT

clone size: many
D gene: TRBD1
V gene: TRBV4-1
J gene: TRBJ1-2
CDR3 length: 15
CDR3 protein: CASSQPRDRDYGYTF
CDR3 DNA: TGCGCCAGCAGCCAGCCCCGGGACAGGGACTATGGCTACACCTTC

clone size: few
D gene: NA
V gene: TRBV5-1
J gene: TRBJ1-1
CDR3 length: 14
CDR3 protein: CASSGNRGNTEAFF
CDR3 DNA: TGCGCCAGCAGCGGGAACCGCGGGAACACTGAAGCTTTCTTT

clone size: NA
D gene: NA
V gene: TRBV18
J gene: TRBJ2-1
CDR3 length: 14
CDR3 protein: CASSRTGEGNEQFF
CDR3 DNA: TGTGCCAGCTCGCGCACAGGGGAGGGAAATGAGCAGTTCTTC

clone size: few
D gene: NA
V gene: TRBV4-3
J gene: TRBJ2-1
CDR3 length: 16
CDR3 protein: CASSQDPRGGTNEQFF
CDR3 DNA: TGCGCCAGCAGCCAAGACCCCAGGGGGGGAACCAATGAGCAGTTCTTC

clone size: many
D gene: NA
V gene: TRBV6-1
J gene: TRBJ1-2
CDR3 length: 12
CDR3 protein: CASSRDNYGYTF
CDR3 DNA: TGTGCCAGCAGCAGGGATAACTATGGCTACACCTTC

clone size: few
D gene: NA
V gene: TRBV6-1
J gene: TRBJ2-1
CDR3 length: 14
CDR3 protein: CASGRSTSYNEQFF
CDR3 DNA: TGTGCCAGCGGGAGGAGCACCTCCTACAATGAGCAGTTCTTC

clone size: NA
D gene: NA
V gene: TRBV15
J gene: TRBJ2-3
CDR3 length: 12
CDR3 protein: CATSRETDRQYF
CDR3 DNA: TGTGCCACCAGCAGAGAAACAGATAGGCAGTATTTT

clone size: NA
D gene: TRBD1
V gene: TRBV15
J gene: TRBJ1-1
CDR3 length: 19
CDR3 protein: CATSTLFRDSGGSNTEAFF
CDR3 DNA: TGCGCCACCAGCACCCTATTCCGGGACAGTGGAGGATCGAACACTGAAGCTTTCTTT

clone size: NA
D gene: NA
V gene: TRBV7-2
J gene: TRBJ2-1
CDR3 length: 15
CDR3 protein: CASRIQGSSYNEQFF
CDR3 DNA: TGTGCCAGCAGGATACAGGGAAGCTCCTACAATGAGCAGTTCTTC

clone size: NA
D gene: NA
V gene: TRBV3-1
J gene: TRBJ2-7
CDR3 length: 16
CDR3 protein: CASSQTGIRTSYEQYF
CDR3 DNA: TGTGCCAGCAGCCAAACTGGGATTAGAACGTCCTACGAGCAGTACTTC

clone size: few
D gene: NA
V gene: TRBV12-3/TRBV12-4
J gene: TRBJ2-1
CDR3 length: 12
CDR3 protein: CASRSPLNEQFF
CDR3 DNA: TGTGCCAGTCGAAGCCCTCTCAATGAGCAGTTCTTC

clone size: few
D gene: TRBD2
V gene: TRBV7-7
J gene: TRBJ2-1
CDR3 length: 14
CDR3 protein: CASSPAGTLHEQFF
CDR3 DNA: TGTGCTAGCAGCCCAGCGGGAACTTTACATGAGCAGTTCTTC

clone size: NA
D gene: NA
V gene: TRBV9
J gene: TRBJ2-5
CDR3 length: 16
CDR3 protein: CASSVGGSDLQETQYF
CDR3 DNA: TGTGCCAGCAGCGTAGGGGGATCCGACCTCCAAGAGACCCAGTACTTC

clone size: many
D gene: TRBD1
V gene: TRBV5-6
J gene: TRBJ2-3
CDR3 length: 16
CDR3 protein: CASSLRRTGGADTQYF
CDR3 DNA: TGTGCCAGCAGCTTAAGGCGGACAGGGGGCGCAGATACGCAGTATTTT

clone size: few
D gene: TRBD1
V gene: TRBV6-6
J gene: TRBJ2-3
CDR3 length: 17
CDR3 protein: CASSRRQGTTSTDTQYF
CDR3 DNA: TGTGCCAGCAGCCGGAGACAGGGAACAACTAGCACAGATACGCAGTATTTT

clone size: NA
D gene: NA
V gene: TRBV20-1
J gene: TRBJ2-1
CDR3 length: 15
CDR3 protein: CSATSSDDTYNEQFF
CDR3 DNA: TGCAGTGCAACTAGCTCTGATGACACCTACAATGAGCAGTTCTTC

clone size: many
D gene: NA
V gene: TRBV7-2
J gene: TRBJ2-7
CDR3 length: 14
CDR3 protein: CASSLEGQTYEQYF
CDR3 DNA: TGTGCCAGCAGCTTAGAAGGACAGACCTACGAGCAGTACTTC

clone size: NA
D gene: TRBD2
V gene: TRBV19
J gene: TRBJ2-7
CDR3 length: 16
CDR3 protein: CASSPGLAGPPYEQYF
CDR3 DNA: TGTGCCAGTAGTCCGGGACTAGCGGGGCCACCCTACGAGCAGTACTTC

clone size: NA
D gene: TRBD1
V gene: TRBV7-9
J gene: TRBJ1-2
CDR3 length: 16
CDR3 protein: CAGSRTGTGGNYGYTF
CDR3 DNA: TGTGCCGGCAGCCGAACCGGGACAGGGGGGAACTATGGCTACACCTTC

clone size: NA
D gene: TRBD1
V gene: TRBV4-2
J gene: TRBJ2-7
CDR3 length: 16
CDR3 protein: CAGSQDRDRGSYEQYF
CDR3 DNA: TGTGCCGGCAGCCAAGATCGGGACAGGGGATCCTACGAGCAGTACTTC

clone size: NA
D gene: TRBD2
V gene: TRBV5-1
J gene: TRBJ2-7
CDR3 length: 15
CDR3 protein: CASSLVLAGSYEQYF
CDR3 DNA: TGCGCCAGCAGCTTGGTACTAGCGGGGTCATACGAGCAGTACTTC

clone size: few
D gene: TRBD1
V gene: TRBV2
J gene: TRBJ1-2
CDR3 length: 15
CDR3 protein: CASSRGTGDSYGYTF
CDR3 DNA: TGTGCCAGCAGCCGAGGGACAGGGGATAGCTATGGCTACACCTTC

clone size: few
D gene: NA
V gene: TRBV5-6
J gene: TRBJ2-7
CDR3 length: 14
CDR3 protein: CASSFGDFAYEQYF
CDR3 DNA: TGTGCCAGCAGCTTCGGGGACTTTGCCTACGAGCAGTACTTC

clone size: NA
D gene: NA
V gene: TRBV19
J gene: TRBJ2-1
CDR3 length: 15
CDR3 protein: CASSIESVGINEQFF
CDR3 DNA: TGTGCCAGTAGTATAGAGTCGGTGGGGATCAATGAGCAGTTCTTC

clone size: NA
D gene: TRBD1
V gene: TRBV29-1
J gene: TRBJ2-7
CDR3 length: 15
CDR3 protein: CSVEEWSNRGNEQYF
CDR3 DNA: TGCAGCGTTGAAGAGTGGAGCAACAGGGGGAACGAGCAGTACTTC

clone size: once
D gene: TRBD2
V gene: TRBV29-1
J gene: TRBJ2-2
CDR3 length: 17
CDR3 protein: CSVERGRGVENTGELFF
CDR3 DNA: TGCAGCGTTGAAAGAGGGCGGGGGGTAGAGAACACCGGGGAGCTGTTTTTT

clone size: NA
D gene: NA
V gene: TRBV5-1
J gene: TRBJ2-3
CDR3 length: 14
CDR3 protein: CASSLARAGDTQYF
CDR3 DNA: TGCGCCAGCAGCTTGGCTAGGGCGGGAGATACGCAGTATTTT

clone size: few
D gene: NA
V gene: TRBV25-1
J gene: TRBJ1-6
CDR3 length: 17
CDR3 protein: CASSGGWRASDNSPLHF
CDR3 DNA: TGTGCCAGCAGTGGAGGCTGGAGGGCTTCAGATAATTCACCCCTCCACTTT

clone size: NA
D gene: NA
V gene: TRBV7-9
J gene: TRBJ2-7
CDR3 length: 14
CDR3 protein: CASSARRGSYEQYF
CDR3 DNA: TGTGCCAGCAGCGCCAGACGAGGCTCCTACGAGCAGTACTTC

clone size: NA
D gene: NA
V gene: TRBV28
J gene: TRBJ2-2
CDR3 length: 17
CDR3 protein: CASSLYRVRNTQGELFF
CDR3 DNA: TGTGCCAGCAGTTTATATCGGGTCAGGAACACCCAGGGGGAGCTGTTTTTT

clone size: few
D gene: NA
V gene: TRBV9
J gene: TRBJ1-1
CDR3 length: 16
CDR3 protein: CASRAEAFDGGTEAFF
CDR3 DNA: TGTGCCAGCAGAGCAGAGGCCTTCGATGGCGGCACTGAAGCTTTCTTT

clone size: NA
D gene: TRBD2
V gene: TRBV5-5
J gene: TRBJ2-5
CDR3 length: 16
CDR3 protein: CASSSDSSGGQETQYF
CDR3 DNA: TGTGCCAGCAGCTCCGACTCTAGCGGGGGCCAAGAGACCCAGTACTTC

clone size: many
D gene: TRBD2
V gene: TRBV20-1
J gene: TRBJ2-5
CDR3 length: 14
CDR3 protein: CSAITSGVGETQYF
CDR3 DNA: TGCAGTGCTATTACTAGCGGGGTTGGAGAGACCCAGTACTTC